This record covers a single TCR beta chain. This clone has just one count. It has no known antigen specificity. Base qualities are not recorded, but no much larger clone differs from it by a single base. This CDR3 is also generated by other DNA sequences in the sample. Using the deep immunoSEQ assay, TCR CDR3 regions were amplified from genomic DNA by multiplex PCR. Extracted genomic DNA from each cell subset was spread evenly across all wells of several immunoSEQ 96-well plates, with each plate serving as a replicate. For sorted subsets, about 200 ng genomic DNA, equal to 30,000 or so T cell genomes, was loaded into each replicate PCR. Purified libraries were quantified with a Qubit 3.0 fluorometer, sized on a Bioanalyzer 2100, and re-quantified with the KAPA Library Quantification kit. Every immunoSEQ 96-well plate was sequenced on a separate single-read 150-cycle Illumina NextSeq 550 flow cell. Turning to the authors' computational methods: Because only junctional sequences without quality scores were contained in the immunoSEQ output, filtering matching that applied to full-length reads could not be performed. Sequences were annotated with PyIR, a Python wrapper for IgBLAST v1.9, using IMGT germline references to assign V/J genes and CDR3. Any read was removed if the V/J assignment was weak (E-value above 1e-6), the CDR3 was missing, or the read contained stop codons, out-of-frame junctions, or ambiguous translated residues. V3J clonotypes were defined as sequences sharing the same inferred V gene, J gene, and CDR3 amino acid sequence. Percentage overlap between repertoires was calculated by dividing the number of shared unique clonotypes by the size of the smaller repertoire. Three approaches were used to assess repertoire richness: RTK rarefaction, the Chao1 estimator, and Recon v2.1 estimates of unobserved clonotypes. Generation probabilities were computed with OLGA for all TCRbeta clonotypes obtained by the gDNA method from a handful of donors. Not all clones reach the TCRdb copy of this immuneACCESS table, which keeps in-frame sequences only. Checked studies attribute under half of the gap to unresolved V genes and leave the rest unexplained. Clone size and V and J calls were adopted from that table, with D and trimming inferred from the DNA. The sample data list about 2.3 million clones, and about 92% of these were observed just once. The ten most abundant clones make up about 0.39% of the sample.

The sample belongs to a study of shared clonotypes between healthy human individuals (dated by TCRdb to 2020 to 2021). Looking at the study overall: The cohort comprised two women and a few men aged 18 to 49 years. For each donor, CD4 naive and CD4 memory were each run on three plates, CD8 naive on two plates, and CD8 memory on one plate. To increase sequencing depth and limit assay-specific biases, different laboratories used diverse techniques to prepare libraries and sequence TCR repertoires. Blood TCR repertoires of roughly 5 healthy adults were deeply sequenced to estimate repertoire size and the extent of clonotype sharing between individuals. Per donor, leukapheresis produced somewhere between about 0.8 and 9.5 billion PBMCs. Summary of the overall study and its limitations: Compared with non-shared clonotypes, clonotypes shared by all four sorted-subset donors had higher generation probabilities. Sampling was restricted to blood, and TCR repertoires in tissue are likely to differ from TCR repertoires in blood. Sharing across a handful of donors was observed for approximately 4.6% of naive CD4, around 3.5% of naive CD8, 2% to 2.5% of memory CD4, and about 0.4% of memory CD8 clonotypes. The genetic and exposure-history diversity represented was limited by the small number of donors. Naive subsets generally had larger estimated clonotype richness than memory subsets. Rarefaction of sorted-subset datasets indicated incomplete sequencing despite the large sequencing depth. Based on pairwise subsampling, the degree of clonotype sharing among donors was expected to be affected by sequencing depth.

Donors were healthy HIV-negative adults with no recently reported acute infections or vaccinations. Only Caucasian adults living in Nashville, Tennessee, USA were represented among the donors. CD4+ T cells were enriched by magnetic negative selection, after which naive cells were positively selected on CD45RA and the negative fraction was taken as the memory subset. Blood was obtained by leukapheresis, after which PBMCs were separated by Ficoll-Histopaque density gradient centrifugation and cryopreserved in liquid nitrogen vapor phase. Analytical flow cytometry was used to check the purity and quantity of each magnetically sorted T cell population. Genomic DNA was isolated from each sorted fraction and quantified by UV absorbance on a Nanodrop 2000c. Sequencing input: naive CD4+ T cells from PBMCs. The sample's cell subset or site, from its label and the paper: CD45RA+ positively selected. This receptor was identified in a man between 18 and 35 years old in good health. Some clones in this sample may be carry-over from other donors' samples.

The nucleotide sequence reads TGTGCCAGCAGCTTAAGCTCTGGAAACACCATATATTTT. It specifies CASSLSSGNTIYF. Recombination connected TRBV7-3 to TRBJ1-3, with the identity of the D gene unclear. V sheds 1 base and J sheds 0 bases, leaving 1 base between their ends. Based on the germline V gene, the CDR1 and CDR2 sequences are SGHTA and FQGTGA. Spanning cysteine to phenylalanine, the CDR3 consists of 13 amino acids. Solely the CDR3 DNA is kept, with 39 bases framed from the first base.